Each of the 11 T cell receptor beta chains below was sequenced from the same sample in a study of CD8+ T cells in alopecia areata listed by TCRdb under 2018. The library was built by means of the immunoSEQ multiplex PCR assay. For TCR sequencing, RNA was extracted from every sample and reverse transcribed into cDNA to serve as template. In its TCRdb copy, this immuneACCESS table keeps in-frame sequences only and misses some clones. Where compared with another copy, unresolved V genes explain less than half of these, and the others have no known cause. The sample table lists about 150,000 clones, about 56% of them with a count of one. About 15% of the sample is taken by the ten largest. The sample's time point, from its label and the paper: around 29 days on oral tofacitinib. This sample's treatment or condition label indicates: oral pan-JAK inhibitor, 5-10 mg twice daily. The sequencing used CD8+ T cells sorted from blood, collected at week 4, from a patient treated with tofacitinib. These TCRs come from a human donor with alopecia areata.

This clone has only a few counts. The gene calls are TRBV2 and TRBJ2-5; 12 bases line up with TRBD1. Germline V gene data show CDR1 as SNHLY and CDR2 as FYNNEI. V gave up 1 base and J gave up 8 bases; unmatched junction bases: 8. The CDR3 is 16 amino acids. In DNA form, the CDR3 reads TGTGCCAGCAGTGAAGTTTGGGACAGGGGGCATAGCACCCAGTACTTC. It specifies CASSEVWDRGHSTQYF.

There are a few counts of this clone. The chain carries TRBV7-9 and TRBJ1-1, with 9 bases identical to TRBD1. J gave up 0 bases and V 5 bases, and 10 bases lay outside the gene matches. Germline CDR1 and CDR2: SEHNR and FQNEAQ (reference sequence). CDR3 length: 17 amino acids. The CDR3 coding sequence is TGTGCCAGCAGCCAGGACAGGGGACCCTCCCTGAACACTGAAGCTTTCTTT. It yields the protein CASSQDRGPSLNTEAFF.

The V and J genes are TRBV30 and TRBJ2-3; 9 nucleotides match TRBD2. The CDR3 is 14 amino acids. Losses at the gene ends were 1 base for V and 1 base for J; bases not matched to a gene: 0. Germline CDR1 reads GTSNPN; CDR2 reads SVGIG (reference sequence). CDR3 bases: TGTGCCTGGAGTGAGCGGGGGGGCACAGATACGCAGTATTTT. This sequence encodes CAWSERGGTDTQYF.

This clone has only a few counts. The chain joins TRBV11-2 to TRBJ2-2; possible D gene TRBD2, 7 bases. Germline V gene data show CDR1 as SGHAT and CDR2 as FQNNGV. The CDR3 consists of 17 residues. Trimming stripped 5 bases from V and 4 bases from J, with 20 bases between. The CDR3 nucleotides read TGTGCCAGCAGCGACGCCGAGGGGGGGCTGGGCACCGGGGAGCTGTTTTTT. Its protein product is CASSDAEGGLGTGELFF.

This chain joins TRBV9 and TRBJ1-2; perhaps TRBD1 as D (5 bases). The CDR3 is 16 residues long. Germline V gene data show CDR1 as SGDLS and CDR2 as YYNGEE. Trimming stripped 0 bases from V and 0 bases from J, with 12 bases between. The CDR3: CASSVARDGANYGYTF. The CDR3 DNA sequence: TGTGCCAGCAGCGTAGCTAGGGACGGAGCTAACTATGGCTACACCTTC.

This clone was counted between two and nine times. This chain links TRBV29-1 with TRBJ1-3; D not resolved. Germline V gene data show CDR1 as SQVTM and CDR2 as ANQGSEA. The CDR3 sequence is 15 residues long. Trimming shortened V by 4 bases and J by 0 bases, and 13 bases separated the two germline ends. CDR3 in DNA: TGCAGCGTTGTCTGGTTGTCGGACTCTGGAAACACCATATATTTT. This codes for CSVVWLSDSGNTIYF.

The table lists this clone with a few counts. This chain uses TRBV6-5 with TRBJ1-5; no firm D call. Germline CDR1 MNHEY, CDR2 SVGAGI. The length of the CDR3 is 14 residues. V lost 8 bases to trimming and J lost 4 bases, with 15 bases between them. As DNA, the CDR3 is TGTGCCAGCGAGGTAGGAGGTATGAATCAGCCCCAGCATTTT. Amino acids: CASEVGGMNQPQHF.

The genes are TRBV2 and TRBJ2-7; weak D call: TRBD1 (7 bases). CDR1 SNHLY and CDR2 FYNNEI come from the germline V gene. This CDR3 is built from 15 residues. Deletions cut 1 base from V and 0 bases from J, with 10 bases between. CDR3 protein: CASSEGRGLSYEQYF. As DNA, the CDR3 is TGTGCCAGCAGTGAAGGGAGGGGGCTCTCCTACGAGCAGTACTTC.

The chain links TRBV29-1 to TRBJ1-2; the match to TRBD1 covers 7 bases. The ends lost 1 base at V and 3 bases at J; junction bases unmatched: 8. The CDR3 runs to 15 residues. Germline CDR1 SQVTM, CDR2 ANQGSEA. CDR3 sequence (DNA): TGCAGCGTTGAAGGGGAGACAGGGTGGGACTATGGCTACACCTTC. Its translation: CSVEGETGWDYGYTF.

This clone was detected only a few times. In DNA, the CDR3 is TGTGCCAGCAGCTTAGGGATACAAGAGCAGTACTTC. Encoded protein: CASSLGIQEQYF. The rearrangement uses TRBV7-9 and TRBJ2-7; no clear D. Germline CDR1 reads SEHNR; CDR2 reads FQNEAQ (reference sequence). This CDR3 has 12 amino acids. Trimming took off 1 base at V and 7 bases at J, with 8 bases between the two ends.

The chain combines TRBV10-3 with TRBJ1-5; D possibly corresponds to TRBD1 (5 bases). This CDR3 comprises 15 residues. Germline V gene sequence: CDR1 ENHRY, CDR2 SYGVKD. V lost 4 bases, J lost 1 base, and 11 bases lay in between. CDR3 in amino acids: CAISGDFGSNQPQHF. The CDR3 DNA follows: TGTGCCATCAGTGGGGACTTCGGGAGCAATCAGCCCCAGCATTTT.